The clone carrying this T cell receptor (beta chain) is a singleton in its sample. What it recognizes is unknown. Time point meaning: week 23, last vaccination. The investigators gave 300 ug of mutant IDH1 20-mer peptide in each vaccine dose, together with topical imiquimod. This CDR3 is 16 amino acids long. Germline V gene data show CDR1 as SGHRS and CDR2 as YFSETQ. V lost 4 bases to trimming and J lost 4 bases; unmatched junction nucleotides: 10. Some clones are missing from TCRdb's copy, which holds only in-frame ones; the method was immunoSEQ multiplex PCR. The table records under 45,000 clones, about 75% of them present only once. These data originate in a study of a mutant IDH1 vaccine in newly diagnosed glioma.

The source is a man in his forties or fifties with glioma. The chain employs TRBV5-1 and TRBJ1-4; 7 positions agree with TRBD1. This sample comprised PBMCs, obtained from a glioma patient whose treatment included an IDH1 peptide vaccine. As DNA, the CDR3 is TGCGCCAGCAGCAGGGGGGCCAGGGGGGATAATGAAAAACTGTTTTTT. It codes for CASSRGARGDNEKLFF.